Following are 14 T cell receptor beta chains from one sample sequenced in a study of identical twins. MiXCR was run by TCRdb on the 5' RACE reads, yielding one entry per CDR3 protein. The sample carries around 250,000 distinct CDR3 sequences, approximately 8.3% recorded once. These sequences were also reported in another study, on yellow fever vaccine responses in identical twins.

The material sequenced was CD8+ T cells sorted from blood. The source of these receptors is a woman under 30 in good health.

The rearrangement joins TRBV6-5 to TRBJ2-2; TRBD1 agrees at 9 bases. Trimming cost V 3 bases and J 6 bases; bases outside gene matches: 11. Per the germline V gene, CDR1 is MNHEY and CDR2 is SVGAGI. This CDR3 is 17 amino acids long. The CDR3 bases are TGTGCCAGCAGTTATTGGCCCTGGGACAGGGAAGCCGGGGAGCTGTTTTTT. This encodes CASSYWPWDREAGELFF.

This clonotype was seen a few times. This chain links TRBV28 with TRBJ2-7; D might be TRBD1 (6 bases). Germline assignment: CDR1 MDHEN and CDR2 SYDVKM. V lost 4 bases to trimming and J lost 0 bases, with 25 bases between them. This CDR3 has 19 residues. The CDR3 coding sequence is TGTGCCAGCAGTTCCCCTCCCAGGGTAGACAGGCTAAACTCCTACGAGCAGTACTTC. Translated, it gives CASSSPPRVDRLNSYEQYF.

Only a few counts were recorded for this clonotype. This chain links TRBV5-5 with TRBJ2-3; 8 bases match TRBD1. The V gene's germline CDR1 is SGHKS and CDR2 YYEKEE (reference sequence). V shed 4 bases, J shed 0 bases, and the junction held 7 bases outside the gene matches. The CDR3 loop spans 16 amino acids. The CDR3 nucleotides are TGTGCCAGCAGCCCCGGACAGGGATTAAGCACAGATACGCAGTATTTT. Residues: CASSPGQGLSTDTQYF. The full variable domain, rest sourced from reference TRBV5-5 and TRBJ2-3, is DAGVTQSPTHLIKTRGQQVTLRCSPISGHKSVSWYQQVLGQGPQFIFQYYEKEERGRGNFPDRFSARQFPNYSSELNVNALLLGDSALYLCASSPGQGLSTDTQYFGPGTRLTVL.

This clonotype was detected many times. V usage is TRBV3-1 and J usage is TRBJ2-5; D is unclear. Trimming shortened V by 1 base and J by 3 bases, and 6 bases separated the two germline ends. This CDR3 has 13 amino acids. Germline CDR1 and CDR2: LGHDT and YNNKEL (reference sequence). CDR3 coding DNA: TGTGCCAGCAGCCAAGGTAATGAAGAGACCCAGTACTTC. Its translation: CASSQGNEETQYF.

This clonotype was recorded a few times. This rearrangement joins TRBV7-2 to TRBJ2-2, with TRBD2 as a possible D gene (7 bases). Germline CDR1 SGHTA, CDR2 FQGNSA. The V gene lost 5 bases and the J gene lost 4 bases, with 17 bases spanning the gap. This CDR3 comprises 16 residues. The CDR3 region is CASSPPWGGVTGELFF. Here the CDR3 DNA reads TGTGCCAGCAGCCCCCCGTGGGGGGGCGTCACCGGGGAGCTGTTTTTT.

This clonotype has only a few counts. The CDR3 coding sequence is TGTGCCATCAGTGTTCAGGGCCCCCCGGCTGAGCAGTTCTTC. It is translated as CAISVQGPPAEQFF. The chain uses TRBV10-3 and TRBJ2-1, with D possibly being TRBD1 (5 bases). The V gene lost 4 bases and the J gene lost 9 bases, with 16 bases spanning the gap. The CDR3 totals 14 residues. Germline V gives CDR1 ENHRY, CDR2 SYGVKD.

This clonotype was found a few times. CDR3 region: CSVEDRTYSGYTF. The DNA of the CDR3 is TGCAGCGTTGAGGACAGGACCTATTCTGGCTACACCTTC. This sequence joins TRBV29-1 and TRBJ1-2; TRBD1 aligns across 7 bases. This CDR3 spans 13 amino acids. V was pared by 3 bases and J by 7 bases, with 8 bases of the junction left unmatched. Germline V CDR1 and CDR2: SQVTM, ANQGSEA. Looking up the rest from reference TRBV29-1 and TRBJ1-2 gives the full variable domain: SAVISQKPSRDICQRGTSLTIQCQVDSQVTMMFWYRQQPGQSLTLIATANQGSEATYESGFVIDKFPISRPNLTFSTLTVSNMSPEDSSIYLCSVEDRTYSGYTFGSGTRLTVV.

The J gene is TRBJ1-5, the V gene TRBV6-4; D not certain. The CDR3 runs to 15 residues. Looked up from germline, CDR1 is MRHNA and CDR2 is SNTAGT. Trimming shortened V by 0 bases and J by 0 bases, and 6 bases separated the two germline ends. CDR3 sequence reads: CASSDSPDSNQPQHF. CDR3 DNA sequence: TGTGCCAGCAGTGACTCGCCGGATAGCAATCAGCCCCAGCATTTT.

This clonotype was picked up many times. The chain employs TRBV14 and TRBJ2-5; 8 nucleotides line up with TRBD2. V lost 0 bases and J lost 0; bases outside the gene matches: 9. The length of the CDR3 is 18 residues. CDR1 and CDR2 from the germline V gene are SGHDN and FVKESK. This CDR3 is CASSQDPGLGGYQETQYF. The CDR3 bases are TGTGCCAGCAGCCAAGATCCGGGACTAGGAGGGTACCAAGAGACCCAGTACTTC. The variable domain in full, completed from reference TRBV14 and TRBJ2-5, reads EAGVTQFPSHSVIEKGQTVTLRCDPISGHDNLYWYRRVMGKEIKFLLHFVKESKQDESGMPNNRFLAERTGGTYSTLKVQPAELEDSGVYFCASSQDPGLGGYQETQYFGPGTRLLVL.

This clonotype was seen more than once but under ten times. The chain recombines TRBV4-3 with TRBJ2-7; 8 nucleotides line up with TRBD2. V dropped 0 bases and J dropped 2; count of bases not matched to a gene: 6. This CDR3 contains 16 residues. Germline V gene data show CDR1 as LGHNA and CDR2 as YSLEER. This CDR3 reads CASSQDVTGLAYEQYF. The CDR3 DNA is TGCGCCAGCAGCCAAGACGTTACGGGACTAGCCTACGAGCAGTACTTC.

The chain links TRBV6-2 or TRBV6-3 to TRBJ1-1, with a possible D match to TRBD1 (6 bases). V dropped 2 bases and J dropped 1 base, with 8 bases sitting between them. The germline V gene has CDR1 MNHEY and CDR2 SVGEGT. The CDR3 sequence is 14 residues long. The CDR3 sequence: CASSYPTGNTEAFF. In DNA, the CDR3 is TGTGCCAGCAGTTACCCGACAGGGAACACTGAAGCTTTCTTT.

In its sample, this clonotype was seen many times. CDR3 DNA: TGCAGTGCTAGAGTTCCCCTGTGGGTTAACTATGGCTACACCTTC. Amino acids: CSARVPLWVNYGYTF. V usage is TRBV20-1 and J usage is TRBJ1-2; D is unresolved. Trimming took off 1 base at V and 1 base at J, with 13 bases between the two ends. The CDR3 has 15 residues. CDR1 and CDR2 (germline): DFQATT, SNEGSKA (reference sequence).

This clonotype has ten or more counts. The rearrangement uses TRBV29-1 and TRBJ2-1, with TRBD2 matching 11 bases. V was clipped by 4 bases and J by 4 bases; unmatched bases: 12. The germline V gene has CDR1 SQVTM and CDR2 ANQGSEA. The CDR3 totals 17 residues. The CDR3 here is CSVVEGGLAGGYNEQFF. The CDR3 nucleotides read TGCAGCGTTGTTGAGGGGGGTCTAGCGGGAGGTTACAATGAGCAGTTCTTC.

The V and J genes are TRBV12-3 or TRBV12-4 and TRBJ1-6; 10 bases map to TRBD1. J gave up 8 bases and V 6 bases, and 7 bases lay outside the gene matches. This CDR3 spans 15 amino acids. In DNA, the CDR3 is TGTGCCAGCAGCTCACCCGGGACAGGGGATTCACCCCTCCACTTT. It is translated as CASSSPGTGDSPLHF.